The present T cell receptor beta chain was sequenced within a study of Ad26.COV2.S vaccination and SARS-CoV-2 variants (dated by TCRdb to about 2021). Some background on the complete study: Vaccine-arm donors came from COV1001, a multicentre, randomized, double-blind, placebo-controlled phase I-IIa trial of Ad26.COV2.S in healthy adults. Blinding of investigators to trial group allocation was maintained during experiments and outcome assessment. Participants in the trial were split at random into five groups of five each, receiving low-dose or high-dose Ad26.COV2.S once or twice, or else placebo on both occasions. Ad26.COV2.S was given intramuscularly at 5x10^10 or 1x10^11 viral particles, as a single shot or as two shots 56 days apart. A total of approximately 30 samples were included in the TCR-sequenced set, comprising around 19 Ad26.COV2.S vaccine recipients, 5 placebo recipients and 8 SARS-CoV-2 convalescent individuals. TCRbeta repertoire sequencing was used to assess the specificity and breadth of SARS-CoV-2-reactive T cell receptors after Ad26.COV2.S vaccination.

The immunoSEQ Assay was the method used to sequence TCRbeta CDR3 regions. After extraction, genomic DNA underwent amplification by bias-controlled multiplex PCR, followed by high-throughput sequencing. The original methods were these. To quantify the absolute abundance of each unique TCRbeta CDR3 region, sequences were collapsed and filtered. Usable DNA was measured by amplifying reference genes present in all nucleated cells, and TCRbeta template counts were normalized to that usable DNA to estimate T cell fraction. Repertoire TCRs were annotated as SARS-CoV-2-specific when V gene, CDR3 amino acid sequence and J gene were exactly matched to a known reactive TCR set. The reference SARS-CoV-2 TCR set was obtained from MIRA and was filtered for enrichment in COVID-19-positive ImmuneCODE repertoires, whereby public or cross-reactive TCRs were removed. Drawing on the MIRA antigens, annotated TCRs were analysed further at the level of specific ORF or position within ORF. Breadth was defined as the number of annotated unique rearrangements divided by the total number of unique productive rearrangements, and depth was defined as the summed frequency of the annotated unique rearrangements. Two-sided Wilcoxon rank-sum tests were applied when comparing TCR breadth between groups. As stored in TCRdb, this immuneACCESS dataset retains in-frame rearrangements with V and J assigned. A fraction of the clones does not appear; measured against another copy, unresolved V genes explain less than half of the discrepancy, and the remainder lacks a known reason. That table supplies the V and J calls and clone size; D and trimming were determined from the DNA. Across this sample there are hundreds of thousands of clones, with roughly 91% seen only once. The top ten clones comprise 5% of the sample.

Notes on this clone: Its antigen target is currently unknown. There are no base qualities to consult, and no much larger clone falls within one base.

The CDR3 sequence holds 13 residues, the cysteine and phenylalanine included. Solely the CDR3 DNA is kept, with 39 bases framed from the first base. The V end loses 3 bases and the J end loses 4 bases, and a stretch of 9 bases separates them. The germline V gene provides CDR1 KGHSH and CDR2 LQKENI. According to the study, the label for this sample's treatment or condition signals: about 20 received Ad26.COV2.S at low or high dose, single or two shots; roughly 5 received placebo; per-sample allocation not given. For vaccine and placebo recipients, repertoires were sequenced using samples collected on day 63 after the first injection. In Cohort 1b, fewer than 30 adults aged 18-55 years were enrolled at a single site in Boston, USA, between 29 July and 7 August 2020. As a vaccine, Ad26.COV2.S was a replication-incompetent adenovirus type 26 vector that expressed a prefusion-stabilized SARS-CoV-2 spike protein derived from the original Wuhan strain.

The study at large found these results: The study was not powered to compare responses between vaccine doses or regimens. The authors noted that the TCR breadth and depth analyses may have underestimated total T cell responses. Vaccine and placebo recipients had comparable non-spike TCR breadth, which fits with the vaccine containing only spike. After vaccination, spike-specific CD8+ and CD4+ T cell responses were reported to show substantial breadth. Higher spike-specific TCR breadth was observed in Ad26.COV2.S recipients than in placebo recipients (P = 0.0014).

The receptor was isolated from a person aged 18 to 59 who received the Ad26.COV2.S COVID-19 vaccine or a placebo. The input for sequencing was peripheral blood, taken in a trial of Ad26.COV2.S vaccine versus placebo. The chain is assembled from TRBV18 and TRBJ1-2; the D segment cannot be called with confidence. The DNA sequence is TGTGCCAGCTCACCTTCCCAGACCTATGGCTACACCTTC. This gives the protein CASSPSQTYGYTF.